These T cell receptor beta chains were read from a single sample in a study of blood T cell repertoires in COVID-19. TCRdb's table, derived via immunoSEQ multiplex PCR, lists solely in-frame clones and lacks some. The data hold a few hundred thousand clones, with roughly 82% observed a single time. Sequencing was done on a sample of peripheral blood. The receptors were gathered from a man between 40 and 49 years old who had recovered from COVID-19. The CDR3 runs from the conserved cysteine through the conserved F or W. A D gene is named only where the DNA matches it firmly. Where a row states a size, it is once, few, many or the class of an expanded clone; other rows omit it.

v_call	clone_size	j_call	cdr3_length	d_call	cdr3_aa	cdr3_nt
TRBV30	-	TRBJ2-1	14	-	CACNMAQPYNEQFF	TGTGCCTGCAACATGGCCCAACCCTACAATGAGCAGTTCTTC
TRBV29-1	-	TRBJ1-4	13	TRBD1	CSVVTGAPEKLFF	TGCAGCGTCGTAACAGGGGCCCCAGAAAAACTGTTTTTT
TRBV6-1	few	TRBJ1-3	14	-	CASSEMTAWDTIYF	TGTGCCAGCAGTGAGATGACAGCCTGGGACACCATATATTTT
TRBV5-8	-	TRBJ2-7	13	-	CASSLADGYEQYF	TGTGCCAGCAGCTTGGCCGACGGGTACGAGCAGTACTTC
TRBV24-1	-	TRBJ2-3	16	TRBD2	CATSDPSGGNTDTQYF	TGTGCCACCAGTGACCCTAGCGGGGGGAACACAGATACGCAGTATTTT
TRBV11-2	-	TRBJ2-3	19	TRBD2	CASSLGVVASGYSTDTQYF	TGTGCCAGCAGCTTAGGTGTAGTGGCTAGCGGATATAGCACAGATACGCAGTATTTT
TRBV2	-	TRBJ2-1	14	-	CASSVTNSYNEQFF	TGTGCCAGCAGTGTTACTAACTCCTACAATGAGCAGTTCTTC
TRBV5-4	-	TRBJ2-1	15	TRBD1	CASSPRQGADNEQFF	TGTGCCAGCAGCCCGAGACAGGGGGCAGACAATGAGCAGTTCTTC
TRBV14	-	TRBJ1-2	14	-	CASSPTQGYYGYTF	TGTGCCAGCAGCCCTACGCAGGGCTACTATGGCTACACCTTC
TRBV10-3	-	TRBJ1-3	20	-	CAISEVDPGAVDISGNTIYF	TGTGCCATCAGTGAGGTAGACCCAGGGGCCGTTGACATCTCTGGAAACACCATATATTTT
TRBV29-1	-	TRBJ2-2	14	TRBD1	CSVLQGATTGELFF	TGCAGCGTTTTGCAGGGGGCTACCACCGGGGAGCTGTTTTTT
TRBV11-2	-	TRBJ2-7	15	TRBD2	CASRSSGTSSYEQYF	TGTGCCAGCAGGTCAAGCGGGACTAGCTCCTACGAGCAGTACTTC
TRBV6-5	-	TRBJ2-7	16	-	CASSYSNMAGSYEQYF	TGTGCCAGCAGTTATTCCAACATGGCGGGTTCCTACGAGCAGTACTTC
TRBV6-5	-	TRBJ1-5	15	-	CASRIAGEGYQPQHF	TGTGCCAGCAGAATAGCAGGGGAAGGGTATCAGCCCCAGCATTTT
TRBV11-3	-	TRBJ2-4	15	-	CASSLLSLAKNIQYF	TGTGCCAGCAGCCTACTATCTTTAGCCAAAAACATTCAGTACTTC
TRBV2	-	TRBJ2-7	15	TRBD1	CASIQGPGQQTQQYF	TGTGCCAGCATCCAAGGGCCGGGACAGCAAACGCAGCAGTACTTC
TRBV27	-	TRBJ1-2	13	-	CASSLSVSYGYTF	TGTGCCAGCAGTTTATCTGTCAGCTATGGCTACACCTTC
TRBV7-2	-	TRBJ1-2	15	TRBD1	CASSLARGTGLINTF	TGTGCCAGCAGCTTAGCGCGGGGGACAGGGTTAATTAACACCTTC
TRBV2	-	TRBJ1-5	13	-	CASSLYSNQPQHF	TGTGCCAGCAGTCTCTATAGCAATCAGCCCCAGCATTTT
TRBV7-9	-	TRBJ2-5	13	-	CASSFSAWETQYF	TGTGCCAGCAGCTTCAGCGCGTGGGAGACCCAGTACTTC
TRBV7-8	-	TRBJ2-3	18	TRBD2	CASSRSSGLAGATDTQYF	TGTGCCAGCAGCCGATCCTCGGGACTAGCGGGAGCTACAGATACGCAGTATTTT
TRBV2	-	TRBJ1-1	13	-	CASISDSNTEAFF	TGTGCCAGCATCTCGGACTCTAACACTGAAGCTTTCTTT
TRBV18	few	TRBJ1-6	17	TRBD1	CASSPTAAGRGQSPLHF	TGTGCCAGCTCACCAACCGCCGCGGGCAGGGGGCAATCACCCCTCCACTTT
TRBV29-1	-	TRBJ2-2	15	-	CSVADRRKNTGELFF	TGCAGCGTTGCTGACAGACGAAAGAACACCGGGGAGCTGTTTTTT
TRBV27	-	TRBJ1-2	14	TRBD1	CASSTIGQGRGYTF	TGTGCCAGCAGTACGATCGGACAGGGGAGAGGCTACACCTTC
TRBV24-1	few	TRBJ2-1	17	TRBD2	CATSDSTGTSGYNEQFF	TGTGCCACCAGTGACTCGACCGGGACTAGCGGATACAATGAGCAGTTCTTC
TRBV7-2	-	TRBJ2-2	16	-	CASSLTGTRDTGELFF	TGTGCCAGCAGCTTGACCGGGACACGAGACACCGGGGAGCTGTTTTTT
TRBV25-1	-	TRBJ2-5	14	TRBD1	CASSGRQGLETQYF	TGTGCCAGCAGTGGCCGACAGGGATTGGAGACCCAGTACTTC
TRBV27	-	TRBJ2-3	14	TRBD1	CASSDRGATDTQYF	TGTGCCAGCAGTGACAGGGGAGCCACAGATACGCAGTATTTT
TRBV5-4	few	TRBJ1-2	16	TRBD1	CASSLANFHRGEGYTF	TGTGCCAGCAGCTTGGCCAATTTTCACAGGGGGGAAGGCTACACCTTC
TRBV11-2	-	TRBJ1-5	17	TRBD1	CASSPGGTGASNQPQHF	TGTGCCAGCAGCCCCGGGGGGACAGGGGCAAGCAATCAGCCCCAGCATTTT
TRBV19	-	TRBJ1-3	16	-	CASSIRGVSDGNTIYF	TGTGCCAGTAGTATACGCGGGGTATCGGATGGAAACACCATATATTTT
TRBV6-2/TRBV6-3	-	TRBJ2-1	14	TRBD2	CASSRGLVYNEQFF	TGTGCCAGCAGCCGGGGACTAGTCTACAATGAGCAGTTCTTC
TRBV27	-	TRBJ2-7	16	-	CASSLTDPRQQDEQYF	TGTGCCAGCAGTTTAACCGACCCGAGACAGCAGGACGAGCAGTACTTC
TRBV7-2	-	TRBJ2-4	15	-	CASSLAAVAKNIQYF	TGTGCCAGCAGCTTAGCGGCAGTAGCCAAAAACATTCAGTACTTC
TRBV7-6	-	TRBJ1-3	14	-	CASSSGLSGNTIYF	TGTGCCAGCAGCTCCGGTCTCTCTGGAAACACCATATATTTT